Following are 8 T cell receptor beta chains from one sample sequenced in a study of CD8 T cells in ankylosing spondylitis (dated by TCRdb to about 2017). What the authors observed across the whole study: A TCR beta motif of several highly homologous amino acid variants appeared characteristic of blood from ankylosing spondylitis patients.

Their target antigens are unknown. Library creation used 5' RACE. The sequencing machine was an Illumina HiSeq 2500. Through fastp at Q25 and MiXCR, TCRdb rebuilt clones from the public reads, retaining in-frame beta chains. Every CDR3 protein is listed once, alongside the most common genes and DNA of its rows. The sample table contains some 140,000 distinct CDR3 sequences; only one count was recorded for more than 15% of them. The leading ten clones occupy around a third of the sample. The sequencing sample was made of blood, either unsorted or a sorted T cell fraction (not recorded which). All receptors derive from a male donor with ankylosing spondylitis.

In its sample, this clonotype was seen a few times. The chain is built from TRBV5-1 and TRBJ2-3, with D maybe TRBD1 (6 bases). This CDR3 contains 18 residues. V was trimmed by 6 bases and J by 0 bases, leaving 23 bases between them. Germline assignment: CDR1 SGHRS and CDR2 YFSETQ. The CDR3 loop is CASTLLGTGHPSTDTQYF. The CDR3, as DNA: TGCGCCAGCACTCTTTTGGGGACGGGACATCCAAGCACAGATACGCAGTATTTT.

This clonotype was counted at least ten times. The chain has TRBV29-1 and TRBJ2-7; a possible D gene is TRBD2 (6 bases). Trimming stripped 2 bases from V and 7 bases from J, with 18 bases between. CDR1 SQVTM and CDR2 ANQGSEA come from the germline V gene. This CDR3 is 14 amino acids long. In nucleotides, the CDR3 is TGCAGCGTTGAAACCGCGGGACCGGTGAGAGAGCAGTACTTC. Its translation is CSVETAGPVREQYF.

This clonotype was counted between two and nine times. The genes are TRBV28 and TRBJ1-1; D unclear. V lost 8 bases to trimming and J lost 0 bases, with 16 bases between them. Germline CDR1 and CDR2: MDHEN and SYDVKM. The CDR3 loop spans 15 amino acids. The CDR3 loop is CASPPTGHLNTEAFF. In nucleotides, the CDR3 is TGTGCCAGCCCGCCCACCGGGCACCTGAACACTGAAGCTTTCTTT.

The CDR3 bases are TGTGCCAGCAGGTTCTTGGGGGCAAACACTGAAGCTTTCTTT. Its protein product is CASRFLGANTEAFF. The chain links TRBV6-2 or TRBV6-3 to TRBJ1-1; D perhaps matches TRBD1 (6 bases). Germline CDR1 MNHEY, CDR2 SVGEGT. The CDR3 sequence is 14 residues long. V lost 6 bases and J 2 bases, leaving 13 bases between the germline ends.

For the CDR3, the DNA is TGTGCCAGCAGCCTAGACCTCGCGGCCGGGGAGCTGTTTTTT. Its translation is CASSLDLAAGELFF. This chain connects TRBV9 to TRBJ2-2; D call uncertain. The V gene's germline CDR1 is SGDLS and CDR2 YYNGEE. Trimming took off 4 bases at V and 6 bases at J, with 13 bases between the two ends. The CDR3 has 14 amino acids.

V and J are TRBV27 and TRBJ2-7, with TRBD1 identical over 9 bases. The CDR3 has 15 amino acids. The germline gives CDR1 MNHEY, CDR2 SMNVEV (reference sequence). V shed 0 bases and J 6 bases; nucleotides not matched to a gene: 6. Here the CDR3 reads CASSLSWTGVGEQYF. The CDR3 DNA reads TGTGCCAGCAGTTTATCATGGACAGGGGTTGGCGAGCAGTACTTC.

In this sample, this clonotype turned up a few times. The V call is TRBV20-1, the J call TRBJ1-1; 7 nucleotides agree with TRBD1. Germline V gives CDR1 DFQATT, CDR2 SNEGSKA (reference sequence). The J segment lost 3 bases and the V segment lost 3 bases, leaving 22 bases of the junction unmatched. This CDR3 is built from 19 residues. CDR3 sequence: CSASDRARYLRAGDTEAFF. The CDR3 region has the DNA TGCAGTGCTAGTGACAGGGCACGTTACCTTCGCGCAGGCGACACTGAAGCTTTCTTT.

This clonotype was counted a few times. This chain joins TRBV19 and TRBJ1-1; weak D call: TRBD1 (6 bases). V gave up 7 bases and J gave up 5 bases, with 17 bases separating them. Germline V gene sequence: CDR1 LNHDA, CDR2 SQIVND (reference sequence). The CDR3 runs 14 residues. Here the CDR3 reads CASTWGLAGTEAFF. CDR3 nucleotide sequence: TGTGCCAGTACTTGGGGGCTGGCGGGGACTGAAGCTTTCTTT. The variable domain in full, completed from reference TRBV19 and TRBJ1-1, reads DGGITQSPKYLFRKEGQNVTLSCEQNLNHDAMYWYRQDPGQGLRLIYYSQIVNDFQKGDIAEGYSVSREKKESFPLTVTSAQKNPTAFYLCASTWGLAGTEAFFGQGTRLTVV.